This TCR beta chain was captured in a study of shared clonotypes between healthy human individuals. This CDR3 has 15 residues. Trimming left V 2 bases short and J 0 bases short, with 12 bases between. Germline V gives CDR1 SGHRS, CDR2 YFSETQ. Sequencing was performed with immunoSEQ multiplex PCR; in TCRdb, only in-frame clones are kept and a portion is missing. The data show approximately 2.5 million clones, around nine tenths seen once. The sequenced material came from naive CD4+ T cells sorted from blood. Described subset: CD45RA+ positively selected. This clonotype originated in a man younger than 30 in good health. The V call is TRBV5-1, the J call TRBJ2-7; a possible D gene is TRBD2 (5 bases). The CDR3 nucleotides read TGCGCCAGCAGCTTTCTATCGGGAAGCTCCTACGAGCAGTACTTC. Its translation is CASSFLSGSSYEQYF.